Detailed here is one T cell receptor (beta chain). The data originate from a study of identifying expanded T cells in peripheral blood. Method: immunoSEQ multiplex PCR; TCRdb's copy keeps in-frame clones and lacks some. This table has approximately 110,000 clones, approximately 90% appearing once. V lost 2 bases and J lost 0, with 14 bases in between. The CDR3 spans 17 residues. CDR1 and CDR2 (germline): MNHNS, SASEGT. Material: blood. The rearrangement uses TRBV6-1 and TRBJ1-3; a possible D gene is TRBD1 (5 bases). The clonotype comes from a person between 18 and 70 years old in good health. CDR3 nucleotide sequence: TGTGCCAGCAGTGAATGGGGCTGGGGCCCCTCTGGAAACACCATATATTTT. Translated, it gives CASSEWGWGPSGNTIYF.